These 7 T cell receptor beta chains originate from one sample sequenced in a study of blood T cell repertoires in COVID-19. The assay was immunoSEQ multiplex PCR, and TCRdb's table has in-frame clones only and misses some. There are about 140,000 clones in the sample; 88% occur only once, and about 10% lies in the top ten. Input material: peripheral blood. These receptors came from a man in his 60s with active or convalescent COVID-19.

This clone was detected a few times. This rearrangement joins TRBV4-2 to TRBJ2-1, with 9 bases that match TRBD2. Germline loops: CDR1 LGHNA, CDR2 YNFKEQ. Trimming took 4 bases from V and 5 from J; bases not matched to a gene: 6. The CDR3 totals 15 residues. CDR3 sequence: CASSRRLAVDNEQFF. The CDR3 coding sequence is TGTGCCAGCAGCCGAAGACTAGCGGTGGACAATGAGCAGTTCTTC.

CDR3 in amino acids: CATSDRAREPQHF. Here the CDR3 DNA reads TGTGCCACCTCCGACCGTGCCAGGGAGCCCCAGCATTTT. J is TRBJ1-5 and V is TRBV24-1; D is possibly TRBD1 (5 bases). The V gene lost 9 bases and the J gene lost 8 bases, with 16 bases spanning the gap. The CDR3 has 13 residues. Germline assignment: CDR1 KGHDR and CDR2 SFDVKD.

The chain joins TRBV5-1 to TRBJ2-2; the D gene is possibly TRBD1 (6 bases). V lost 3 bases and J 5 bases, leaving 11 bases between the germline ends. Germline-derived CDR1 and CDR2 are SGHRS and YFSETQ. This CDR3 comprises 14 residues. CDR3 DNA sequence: TGCGCCAGCAGCTCGGCAGGGGATACCGGGGAGCTGTTTTTT. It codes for CASSSAGDTGELFF.

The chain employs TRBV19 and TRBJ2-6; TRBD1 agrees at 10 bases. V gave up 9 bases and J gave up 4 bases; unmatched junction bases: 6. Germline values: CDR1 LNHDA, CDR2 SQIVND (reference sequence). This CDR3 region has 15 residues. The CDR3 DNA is TGTGCCAGCACGGGACAGGGGAACGGGGCCAACGTCCTGACTTTC. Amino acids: CASTGQGNGANVLTF.

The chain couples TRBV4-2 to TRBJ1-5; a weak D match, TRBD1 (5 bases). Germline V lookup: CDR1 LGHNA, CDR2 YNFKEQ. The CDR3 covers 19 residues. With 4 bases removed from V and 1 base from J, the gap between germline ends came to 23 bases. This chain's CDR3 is CASSLLMIGGVSSNQPQHF. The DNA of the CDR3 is TGTGCCAGCAGCCTCCTGATGATTGGAGGGGTATCGAGCAATCAGCCCCAGCATTTT.

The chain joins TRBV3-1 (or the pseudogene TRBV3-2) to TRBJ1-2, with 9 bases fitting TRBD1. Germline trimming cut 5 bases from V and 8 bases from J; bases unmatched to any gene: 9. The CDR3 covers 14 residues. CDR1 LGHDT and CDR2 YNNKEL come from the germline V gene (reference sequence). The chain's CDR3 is CASSNTGQGVGYTF. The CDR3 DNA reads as TGTGCCAGCAGCAACACGGGACAGGGAGTCGGCTACACCTTC.

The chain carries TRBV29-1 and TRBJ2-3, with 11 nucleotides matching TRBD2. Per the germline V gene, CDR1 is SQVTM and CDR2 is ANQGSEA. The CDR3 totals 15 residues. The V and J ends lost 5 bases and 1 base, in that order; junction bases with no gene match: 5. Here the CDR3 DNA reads TGCAGCGTTACCGGGACTAGCGGCGGCACAGATACGCAGTATTTT. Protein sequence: CSVTGTSGGTDTQYF.